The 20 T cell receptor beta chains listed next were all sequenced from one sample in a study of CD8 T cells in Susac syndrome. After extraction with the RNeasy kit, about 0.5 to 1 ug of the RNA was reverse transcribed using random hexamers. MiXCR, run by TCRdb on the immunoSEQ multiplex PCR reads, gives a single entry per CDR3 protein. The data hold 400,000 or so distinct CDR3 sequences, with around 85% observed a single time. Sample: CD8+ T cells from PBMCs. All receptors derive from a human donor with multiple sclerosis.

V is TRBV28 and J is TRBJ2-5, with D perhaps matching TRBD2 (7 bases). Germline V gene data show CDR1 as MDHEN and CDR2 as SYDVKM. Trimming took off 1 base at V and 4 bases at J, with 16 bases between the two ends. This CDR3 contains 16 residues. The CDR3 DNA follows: TGTGCCAGCAGTTTATCGTGGGGAGGGGGTGGAGAGACCCAGTACTTC. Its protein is CASSLSWGGGGETQYF.

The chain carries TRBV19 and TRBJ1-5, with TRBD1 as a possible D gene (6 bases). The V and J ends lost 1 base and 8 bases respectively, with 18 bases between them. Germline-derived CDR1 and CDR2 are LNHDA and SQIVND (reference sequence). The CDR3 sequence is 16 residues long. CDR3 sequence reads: CASSIASDRVHEPQHF. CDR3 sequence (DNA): TGTGCCAGTAGTATAGCCTCGGACAGAGTCCATGAGCCCCAGCATTTT.

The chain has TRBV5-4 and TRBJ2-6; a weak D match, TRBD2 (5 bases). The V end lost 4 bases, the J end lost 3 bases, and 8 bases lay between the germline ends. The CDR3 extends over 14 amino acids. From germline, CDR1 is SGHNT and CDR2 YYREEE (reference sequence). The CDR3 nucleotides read TGTGCCAGCAGCCCACTAGATGGGGCCAACGTCCTGACTTTC. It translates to CASSPLDGANVLTF. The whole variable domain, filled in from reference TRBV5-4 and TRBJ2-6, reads ETGVTQSPTHLIKTRGQQVTLRCSSQSGHNTVSWYQQALGQGPQFIFQYYREEENGRGNFPPRFSGLQFPNYSSELNVNALELDDSALYLCASSPLDGANVLTFGAGSRLTVL.

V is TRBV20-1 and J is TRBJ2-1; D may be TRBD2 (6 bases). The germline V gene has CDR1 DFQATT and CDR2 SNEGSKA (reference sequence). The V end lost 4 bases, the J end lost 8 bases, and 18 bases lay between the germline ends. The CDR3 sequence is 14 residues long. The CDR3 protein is CSANPTGGLDEQFF. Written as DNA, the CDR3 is TGCAGTGCTAACCCAACCGGGGGACTGGATGAGCAGTTCTTC.

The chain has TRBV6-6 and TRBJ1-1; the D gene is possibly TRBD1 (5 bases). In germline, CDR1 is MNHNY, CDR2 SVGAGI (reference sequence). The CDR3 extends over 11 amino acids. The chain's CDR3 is CGISWGTEAFF. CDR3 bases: TGTGGTATTTCCTGGGGGACTGAAGCTTTCTTT.

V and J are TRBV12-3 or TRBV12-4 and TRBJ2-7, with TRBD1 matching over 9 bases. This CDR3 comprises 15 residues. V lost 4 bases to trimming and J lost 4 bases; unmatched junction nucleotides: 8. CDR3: CASSSGTGYLYEQYF. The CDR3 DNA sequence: TGTGCCAGCAGTTCCGGGACAGGGTACCTTTACGAGCAGTACTTC.

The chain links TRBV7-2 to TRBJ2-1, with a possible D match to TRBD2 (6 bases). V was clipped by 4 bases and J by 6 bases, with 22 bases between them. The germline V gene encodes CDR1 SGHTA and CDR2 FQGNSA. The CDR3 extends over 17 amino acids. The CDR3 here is CASSSNGGWGKVNEQFF. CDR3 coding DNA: TGTGCCAGCAGCTCTAACGGAGGGTGGGGGAAGGTCAATGAGCAGTTCTTC.

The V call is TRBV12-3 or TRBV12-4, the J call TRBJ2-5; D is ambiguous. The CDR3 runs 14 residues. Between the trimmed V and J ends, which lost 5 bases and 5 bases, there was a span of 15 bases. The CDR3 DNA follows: TGTGCCAGCAGTCTTAGTGGGATCGGGGAGACCCAGTACTTC. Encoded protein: CASSLSGIGETQYF.

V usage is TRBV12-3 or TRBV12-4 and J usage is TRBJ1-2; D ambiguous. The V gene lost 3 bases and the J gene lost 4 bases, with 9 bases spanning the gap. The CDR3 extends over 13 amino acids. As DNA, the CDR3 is TGTGCCAGCAGTTTCGGACCGTTCTATGGCTACACCTTC. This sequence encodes CASSFGPFYGYTF.

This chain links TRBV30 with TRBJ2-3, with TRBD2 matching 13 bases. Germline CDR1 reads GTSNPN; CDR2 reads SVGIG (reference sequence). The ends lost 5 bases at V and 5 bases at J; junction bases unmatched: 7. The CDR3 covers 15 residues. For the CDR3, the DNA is TGTGCCTGGGATACTAGCGGGGGGGCTGGAGATACGCAGTATTTT. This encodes CAWDTSGGAGDTQYF.

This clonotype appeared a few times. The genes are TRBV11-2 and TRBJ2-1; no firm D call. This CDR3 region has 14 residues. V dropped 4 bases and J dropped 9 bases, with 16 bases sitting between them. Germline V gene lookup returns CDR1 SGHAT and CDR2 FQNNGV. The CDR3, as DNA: TGTGCCAGCAGCTCCTGGACGGCCAGGAGTGAGCAGTTCTTC. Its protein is CASSSWTARSEQFF.

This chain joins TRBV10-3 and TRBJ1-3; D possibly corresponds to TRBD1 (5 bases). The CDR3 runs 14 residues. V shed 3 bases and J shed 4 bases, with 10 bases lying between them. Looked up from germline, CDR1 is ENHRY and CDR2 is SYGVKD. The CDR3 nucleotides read TGTGCCATCAGTGACAGGGATGGAGGAAACACCATATATTTT. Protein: CAISDRDGGNTIYF.

DNA for the CDR3: TGTGCCAGCAGTGAACACGGCAGGGGGGGGACCCAGTACTTC. Translated, it gives CASSEHGRGGTQYF. The V gene is TRBV6-1, the J gene TRBJ2-5; D is possibly TRBD1 or TRBD2 (7 bases each). Germline loops: CDR1 MNHNS, CDR2 SASEGT. With 2 bases removed from V and 7 bases from J, the gap between germline ends came to 14 bases. The CDR3 is made up of 14 amino acids.

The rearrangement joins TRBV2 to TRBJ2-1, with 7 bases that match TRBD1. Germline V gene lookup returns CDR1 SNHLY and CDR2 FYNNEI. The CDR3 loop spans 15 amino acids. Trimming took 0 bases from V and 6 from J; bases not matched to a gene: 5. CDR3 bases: TGTGCCAGCAGTGAAGCGTACCGGGACAGCAATGAGCAGTTCTTC. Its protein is CASSEAYRDSNEQFF. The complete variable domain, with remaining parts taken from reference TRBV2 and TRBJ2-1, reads EPEVTQTPSHQVTQMGQEVILRCVPISNHLYFYWYRQILGQKVEFLVSFYNNEISEKSEIFDDQFSVERPDGSNFTLKIRSTKLEDSAMYFCASSEAYRDSNEQFFGPGTRLTVL.

In DNA, the CDR3 is TGTGCCAGTAGTATAGCTATGGGACAGCCCAATGAGCAGTTCTTC. Its translation: CASSIAMGQPNEQFF. This chain links TRBV19 with TRBJ2-1, with 7 positions matching TRBD1. This CDR3 has 15 amino acids. Trimming took 1 base from V and 6 from J; bases not matched to a gene: 6. Germline-derived CDR1 and CDR2 are LNHDA and SQIVND (reference sequence).

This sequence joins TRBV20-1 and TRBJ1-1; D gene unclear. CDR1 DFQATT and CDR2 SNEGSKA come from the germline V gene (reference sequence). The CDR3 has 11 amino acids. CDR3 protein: CRGIVAAEAFF. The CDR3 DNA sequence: TGCAGGGGTATAGTGGCAGCCGAAGCTTTCTTT.

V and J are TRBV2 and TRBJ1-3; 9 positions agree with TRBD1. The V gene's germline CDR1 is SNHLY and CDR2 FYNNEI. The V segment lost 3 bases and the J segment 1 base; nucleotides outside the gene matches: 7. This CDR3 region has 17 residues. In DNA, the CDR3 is TGTGCCAGCAGTGATAATAACAGGGGGCTTTCTGGAAACACCATATATTTT. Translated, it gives CASSDNNRGLSGNTIYF.

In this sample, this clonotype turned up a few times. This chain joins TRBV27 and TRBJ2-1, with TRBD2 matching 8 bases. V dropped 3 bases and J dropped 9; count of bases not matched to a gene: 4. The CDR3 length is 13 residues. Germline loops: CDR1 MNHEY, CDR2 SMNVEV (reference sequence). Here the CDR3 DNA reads TGTGCCAGCAGTTTCGGACTAGCCGGTGAGCAGTTCTTC. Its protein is CASSFGLAGEQFF.

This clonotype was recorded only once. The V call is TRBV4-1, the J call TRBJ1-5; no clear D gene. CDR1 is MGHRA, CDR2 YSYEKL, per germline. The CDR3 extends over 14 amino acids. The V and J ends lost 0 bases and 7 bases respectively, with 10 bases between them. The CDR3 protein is CASSQEAVSQPQHF. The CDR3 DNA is TGCGCCAGCAGCCAAGAGGCAGTCTCCCAGCCCCAGCATTTT.

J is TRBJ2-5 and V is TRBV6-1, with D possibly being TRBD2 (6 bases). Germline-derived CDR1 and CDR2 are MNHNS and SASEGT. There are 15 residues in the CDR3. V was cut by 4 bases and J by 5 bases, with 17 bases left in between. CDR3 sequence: CASSGQTSRYETQYF. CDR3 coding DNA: TGTGCCAGCAGTGGACAGACTAGTCGTTACGAGACCCAGTACTTC.